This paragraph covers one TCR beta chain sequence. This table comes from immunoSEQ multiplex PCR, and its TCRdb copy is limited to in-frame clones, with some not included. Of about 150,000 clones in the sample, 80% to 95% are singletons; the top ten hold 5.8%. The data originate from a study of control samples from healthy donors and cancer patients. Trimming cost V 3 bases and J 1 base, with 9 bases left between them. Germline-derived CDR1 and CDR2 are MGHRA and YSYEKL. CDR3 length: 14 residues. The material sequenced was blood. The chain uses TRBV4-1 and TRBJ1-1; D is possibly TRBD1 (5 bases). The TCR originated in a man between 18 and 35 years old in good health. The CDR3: CASSHPDRNTEAFF. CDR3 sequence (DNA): TGCGCCAGCAGCCATCCCGACAGGAACACTGAAGCTTTCTTT.